Only one count was recorded for the clone carrying this TCR beta chain. Under the authors' procedure: Reference gene primer amplification in the assay estimated nucleated cell counts. Sequenced by immunoSEQ multiplex PCR; TCRdb stores in-frame clones only, minus some. From that table come the V and J calls and clone size; the DNA was used to work out D and trimming. The data hold 85,000 to 120,000 clones, with 70% to 80% observed a single time. The source of the sample is a study of blood T cell repertoires in COVID-19. Across the study: There were acute and convalescent COVID-19 samples, and they came from the United States, Italy and Spain. The analysed material was cDNA or gDNA that came from T cells, B-cell-depleted T cells, or PBMCs.

J lost 5 bases, V lost 1 base, and 8 bases had no gene match. Germline loops: CDR1 SGHTA, CDR2 FQGNSA. This CDR3 has 15 residues. The sample consisted of peripheral blood. The chain carries TRBV7-2 and TRBJ2-7; TRBD1 agrees at 7 bases. This receptor was identified in a man in his sixties with active or convalescent COVID-19. The CDR3 is CASSLGFEGADEQYF. The CDR3 bases are TGTGCCAGCAGCTTAGGATTCGAGGGGGCCGACGAGCAGTACTTC. Looking up the rest from reference TRBV7-2 and TRBJ2-7 gives the full variable domain: GAGVSQSPSNKVTEKGKDVELRCDPISGHTALYWYRQSLGQGLEFLIYFQGNSAPDKSGLPSDRFSAERTGGSVSTLTIQRTQQEDSAVYLCASSLGFEGADEQYFGPGTRLTVT.